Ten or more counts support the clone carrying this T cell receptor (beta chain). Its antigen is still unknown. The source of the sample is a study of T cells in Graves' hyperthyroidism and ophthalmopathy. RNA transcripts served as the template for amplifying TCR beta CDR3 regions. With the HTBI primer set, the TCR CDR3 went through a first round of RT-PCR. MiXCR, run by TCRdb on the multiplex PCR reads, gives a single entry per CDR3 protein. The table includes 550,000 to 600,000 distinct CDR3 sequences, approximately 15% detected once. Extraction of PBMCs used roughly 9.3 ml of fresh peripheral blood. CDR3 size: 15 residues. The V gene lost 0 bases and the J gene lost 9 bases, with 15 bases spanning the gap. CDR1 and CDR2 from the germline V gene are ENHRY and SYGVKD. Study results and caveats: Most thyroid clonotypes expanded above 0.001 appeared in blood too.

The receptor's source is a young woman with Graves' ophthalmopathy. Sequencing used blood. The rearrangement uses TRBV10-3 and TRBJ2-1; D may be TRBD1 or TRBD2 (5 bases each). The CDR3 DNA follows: TGTGCCATCAGTGAGTCGAAAAGAGGGGAAGTTGAGCAGTTCTTC. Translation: CAISESKRGEVEQFF.